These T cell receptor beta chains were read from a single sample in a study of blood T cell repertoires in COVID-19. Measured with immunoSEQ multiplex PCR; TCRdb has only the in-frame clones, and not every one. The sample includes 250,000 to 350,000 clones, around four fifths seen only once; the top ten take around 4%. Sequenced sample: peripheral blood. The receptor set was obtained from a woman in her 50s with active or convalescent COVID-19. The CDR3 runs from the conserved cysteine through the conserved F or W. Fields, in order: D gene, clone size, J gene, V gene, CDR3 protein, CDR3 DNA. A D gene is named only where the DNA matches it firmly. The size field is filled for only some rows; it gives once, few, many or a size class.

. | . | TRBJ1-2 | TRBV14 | CASSQDHVNYGYTF | TGTGCCAGCAGCCAAGATCATGTCAACTATGGCTACACCTTC
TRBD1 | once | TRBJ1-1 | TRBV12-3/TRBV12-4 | CASSFGQGRQAFF | TGTGCCAGCAGTTTTGGACAGGGTCGGCAAGCTTTCTTT
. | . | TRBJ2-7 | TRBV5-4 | CASSSETGKNYEQYF | TGTGCCAGCAGCTCCGAGACAGGAAAAAACTACGAGCAGTACTTC
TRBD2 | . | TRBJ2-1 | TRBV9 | CASSRWASGRAFNEQFF | TGTGCCAGCAGCCGGTGGGCTAGCGGGAGGGCCTTCAATGAGCAGTTCTTC
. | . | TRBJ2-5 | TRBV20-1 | CSASSETQYF | TGCAGTGCTAGTTCGGAGACCCAGTACTTC
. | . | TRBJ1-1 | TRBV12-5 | CASGILGGRAFF | TGTGCTAGTGGCATTCTGGGCGGGAGAGCTTTCTTT
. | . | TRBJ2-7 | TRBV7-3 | CASSFTGSEQYF | TGTGCCAGCAGCTTCACCGGTTCGGAGCAGTACTTC
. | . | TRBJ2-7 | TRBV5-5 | CASSPQGGEQYF | TGTGCCAGCAGTCCACAGGGTGGCGAGCAGTACTTC
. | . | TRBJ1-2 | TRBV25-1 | CASSRQTDYGYTF | TGTGCCAGCAGTCGCCAGACAGACTATGGCTACACCTTC
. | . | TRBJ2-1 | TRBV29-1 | CSVQGGRYNEQFF | TGCAGCGTCCAGGGAGGACGGTACAATGAGCAGTTCTTC
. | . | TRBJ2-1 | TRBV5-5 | CASSLGPGGTNEQFF | TGTGCCAGCAGCTTGGGACCCGGGGGAACCAATGAGCAGTTCTTC
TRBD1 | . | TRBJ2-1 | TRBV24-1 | CATSDSPRTGRNEQFF | TGTGCCACCAGTGATTCCCCCAGGACAGGGAGAAATGAGCAGTTCTTC
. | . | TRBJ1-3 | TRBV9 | CASSPRWGLSSGNTIYF | TGTGCCAGCAGCCCCAGATGGGGCCTTTCCTCTGGAAACACCATATATTTT
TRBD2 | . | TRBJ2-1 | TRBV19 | CASSIDRASGMYNEQFF | TGTGCCAGTAGTATAGATCGGGCTAGCGGGATGTACAATGAGCAGTTCTTC
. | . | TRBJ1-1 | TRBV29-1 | CSVVLETAQAFF | TGCAGCGTTGTCTTGGAGACAGCTCAAGCTTTCTTT
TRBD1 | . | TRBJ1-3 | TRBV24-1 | CATSGVLDRAGNTIYF | TGTGCCACCAGTGGTGTACTGGACAGGGCAGGAAACACCATATATTTT
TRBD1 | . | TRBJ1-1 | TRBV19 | CASRDRGTEAFF | TGTGCCAGTCGGGACAGGGGCACTGAAGCTTTCTTT
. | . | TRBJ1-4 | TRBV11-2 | CASSLRVSGGEGEKLFF | TGTGCCAGCAGCTTAAGGGTCAGCGGGGGAGAGGGTGAAAAACTGTTTTTT
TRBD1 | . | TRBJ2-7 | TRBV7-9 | CASSGNPSRDRAYEQYF | TGTGCCAGCAGCGGTAACCCCTCCCGGGACAGGGCCTACGAGCAGTACTTC
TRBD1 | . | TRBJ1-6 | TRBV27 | CASSPRQGRGSPLHF | TGTGCCAGCAGTCCTCGACAGGGAAGGGGTTCACCCCTCCACTTT
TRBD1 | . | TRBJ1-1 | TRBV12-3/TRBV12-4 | CASRPQGATEAFF | TGTGCCAGCAGGCCACAGGGGGCGACTGAAGCTTTCTTT
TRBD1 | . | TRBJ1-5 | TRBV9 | CASSAHARTGDQPQHF | TGTGCCAGCAGCGCCCACGCCCGGACAGGGGACCAGCCCCAGCATTTT
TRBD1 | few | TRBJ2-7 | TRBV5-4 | CASTIPGQGLKGQYF | TGTGCCAGCACCATCCCGGGACAGGGCTTAAAAGGGCAGTACTTC